Listed below are T cell receptor beta chains from one sample, sequenced in a study of PD-1 blockade in classical Hodgkin lymphoma. Sequencing was performed with immunoSEQ multiplex PCR; in TCRdb, only in-frame clones are kept and a portion is missing. The repertoire consists of 21,000 or so clones, with 75% to 90% occurring once and the leading ten covering about an eighth. This specimen consisted of peripheral blood mononuclear cells (PBMCs), obtained before the fourth cycle of nivolumab. The source of these receptors is a human donor with classical Hodgkin lymphoma. Each CDR3 is given with its conserved first and last residue. A D gene is named only where the DNA matches it firmly. Expanded clones get a size class; other rows say once, few or many, or leave the size out.

cdr3_nt: TGTGCCAGTAAAGACAGGGCGGAGACCCAGTACTTC
cdr3_aa: CASKDRAETQYF
clone_size: -
d_call: TRBD1
v_call: TRBV19
j_call: TRBJ2-5

cdr3_nt: TGTGCCACCAGCAGAATCCCTAGCTTTTATCATGAGCAGTTCTTC
cdr3_aa: CATSRIPSFYHEQFF
clone_size: -
d_call: -
v_call: TRBV15
j_call: TRBJ2-1

cdr3_nt: TGTGCCAGCAGCCAGGGGGGCAGCTCACCCCTCCACTTT
cdr3_aa: CASSQGGSSPLHF
clone_size: -
d_call: -
v_call: TRBV14
j_call: TRBJ1-6

cdr3_nt: TGTGCCAGCAGTTACGACAGGGTCTATAACTATGGCTACACCTTC
cdr3_aa: CASSYDRVYNYGYTF
clone_size: -
d_call: TRBD1
v_call: TRBV6-5
j_call: TRBJ1-2

cdr3_nt: TGTGCCAGTCTACTAGTTGCTGCCAATCAGCCCCAGCATTTT
cdr3_aa: CASLLVAANQPQHF
clone_size: -
d_call: -
v_call: TRBV28
j_call: TRBJ1-5

cdr3_nt: TGTGCCAGCAGCTTGTGGAGTGGAGGGGCCGGAAACACCATATATTTT
cdr3_aa: CASSLWSGGAGNTIYF
clone_size: -
d_call: -
v_call: TRBV5-8
j_call: TRBJ1-3

cdr3_nt: TGTGCCAGCAGTTATCCAGGGAGCGAGCAGTACTTC
cdr3_aa: CASSYPGSEQYF
clone_size: -
d_call: -
v_call: TRBV6-5
j_call: TRBJ2-7

cdr3_nt: TGCGCCAGCAGCCCTGGGACTAGCCCCTACAATGAGCAGTTCTTC
cdr3_aa: CASSPGTSPYNEQFF
clone_size: -
d_call: TRBD2
v_call: TRBV5-1
j_call: TRBJ2-1

cdr3_nt: TGTGCCATCAGGGAGGAGGGACTAGCATATTTCTTC
cdr3_aa: CAIREEGLAYFF
clone_size: once
d_call: TRBD2
v_call: TRBV10-3
j_call: TRBJ2-1

cdr3_nt: TGTGCCAGCAGCAACGACAGGGATGGCTACACCTTC
cdr3_aa: CASSNDRDGYTF
clone_size: few
d_call: TRBD1
v_call: TRBV7-9
j_call: TRBJ1-2

cdr3_nt: TGCAGTGCTAGCGATACGACAGAGCAGTTCTTC
cdr3_aa: CSASDTTEQFF
clone_size: once
d_call: -
v_call: TRBV20-1
j_call: TRBJ2-1

cdr3_nt: TGTGCCAGCAGCTTGGACAGGGGGTCCAATGAGCAGTTCTTC
cdr3_aa: CASSLDRGSNEQFF
clone_size: -
d_call: TRBD1
v_call: TRBV5-6
j_call: TRBJ2-1

cdr3_nt: TGTGCCAGCAGCCTAGAGCGGAGGGGGTACGAGCAGTACTTC
cdr3_aa: CASSLERRGYEQYF
clone_size: few
d_call: -
v_call: TRBV28
j_call: TRBJ2-7

cdr3_nt: TGTGCCAGCAGCTTTCCCAGGATAATTAATTCACCCCTCCACTTT
cdr3_aa: CASSFPRIINSPLHF
clone_size: -
d_call: -
v_call: TRBV11-3
j_call: TRBJ1-6

cdr3_nt: TGTGCCAGCAGCCAAGGGGACAGGAGAGAGGAAAAACTGTTTTTT
cdr3_aa: CASSQGDRREEKLFF
clone_size: -
d_call: TRBD1
v_call: TRBV9
j_call: TRBJ1-4

cdr3_nt: TGTGCCAGCAGTTATCAGGGACACAATCAGCCCCAGCATTTT
cdr3_aa: CASSYQGHNQPQHF
clone_size: few
d_call: -
v_call: TRBV6-6
j_call: TRBJ1-5

cdr3_nt: TGTGCCAGCAGCTTAGGTTCAGGGGGCCGAAACATTCAGTACTTC
cdr3_aa: CASSLGSGGRNIQYF
clone_size: -
d_call: TRBD1
v_call: TRBV11-2
j_call: TRBJ2-4

cdr3_nt: TGTGCCAGCAGTTCCAGGGGTGGAATCGGGGAGCTGTTTTTT
cdr3_aa: CASSSRGGIGELFF
clone_size: -
d_call: -
v_call: TRBV6-5
j_call: TRBJ2-2

cdr3_nt: TGTGCCAGCTCACCACCGGGACATATCCCGGCCTACGAGCAGTACTTC
cdr3_aa: CASSPPGHIPAYEQYF
clone_size: -
d_call: -
v_call: TRBV18
j_call: TRBJ2-7

cdr3_nt: TGTGCCAGCAGTCCCCGGGGCAGGCCCAACGAGCAGTACTTC
cdr3_aa: CASSPRGRPNEQYF
clone_size: few
d_call: -
v_call: TRBV2
j_call: TRBJ2-7

cdr3_nt: TGTGCCAGCAGCTTAGGGGTGGTCTCTTACGAGCAGTACTTC
cdr3_aa: CASSLGVVSYEQYF
clone_size: -
d_call: -
v_call: TRBV7-2
j_call: TRBJ2-7

cdr3_nt: TGTGCCAGCAGCTTAGTGGGAGTCTATATAGCAGATACGCAGTATTTT
cdr3_aa: CASSLVGVYIADTQYF
clone_size: -
d_call: -
v_call: TRBV11-2
j_call: TRBJ2-3

cdr3_nt: TGTGCCATCAGTGAGTCTGTGAATCAGCCCCAGCATTTT
cdr3_aa: CAISESVNQPQHF
clone_size: -
d_call: -
v_call: TRBV10-3
j_call: TRBJ1-5

cdr3_nt: TGTGCCAGCAGCCGAGGCAGCAAAGAGACCCAGTACTTC
cdr3_aa: CASSRGSKETQYF
clone_size: -
d_call: -
v_call: TRBV7-9
j_call: TRBJ2-5

cdr3_nt: TGCGCCAGCGGGACAGGGGACGAGCAGTACTTC
cdr3_aa: CASGTGDEQYF
clone_size: -
d_call: TRBD1
v_call: TRBV4-1
j_call: TRBJ2-7

cdr3_nt: TGTGCCAGCTCACCCCTAAACGACAGAACCTATCCAGGGGGCTACACCTTC
cdr3_aa: CASSPLNDRTYPGGYTF
clone_size: -
d_call: -
v_call: TRBV18
j_call: TRBJ1-2

cdr3_nt: TGTGCCAGTAGGGACAGGGGGGCTGGTGAGCAGTTCTTC
cdr3_aa: CASRDRGAGEQFF
clone_size: once
d_call: TRBD1
v_call: TRBV19
j_call: TRBJ2-1

cdr3_nt: TGTGCCAGCAGTTACTCAAACAGGGCTATTGAGCAGTTCTTC
cdr3_aa: CASSYSNRAIEQFF
clone_size: -
d_call: -
v_call: TRBV6-5
j_call: TRBJ2-1

cdr3_nt: TGTGCCAGCAGCACATCCCCAGATACGCAGTATTTT
cdr3_aa: CASSTSPDTQYF
clone_size: -
d_call: -
v_call: TRBV7-9
j_call: TRBJ2-3

cdr3_nt: TGTGCCAGCAGTTACTTGGTCATCTTAGCCAAAAACATTCAGTACTTC
cdr3_aa: CASSYLVILAKNIQYF
clone_size: -
d_call: -
v_call: TRBV6-5
j_call: TRBJ2-4

cdr3_nt: TGTGCCAGCAGCTTAGTTAGCGGGGGGGGTAGGAATGAGCAGTTCTTC
cdr3_aa: CASSLVSGGGRNEQFF
clone_size: -
d_call: TRBD2
v_call: TRBV7-6
j_call: TRBJ2-1

cdr3_nt: TGTGCCATCAGGGCGGAGGGAGAGACCCAGTACTTC
cdr3_aa: CAIRAEGETQYF
clone_size: -
d_call: -
v_call: TRBV10-3
j_call: TRBJ2-5

cdr3_nt: TGTGCCAGCAGCGTAGGGCAGGGGGCCGGATCCGGGGAGCTGTTTTTT
cdr3_aa: CASSVGQGAGSGELFF
clone_size: -
d_call: TRBD1
v_call: TRBV9
j_call: TRBJ2-2

cdr3_nt: TGTGCCAGCAGCTTAGCGGACAGGGGTGGAAACACCATATATTTT
cdr3_aa: CASSLADRGGNTIYF
clone_size: -
d_call: TRBD1
v_call: TRBV7-9
j_call: TRBJ1-3

cdr3_nt: TGTGCCAGCAGCCAAGTCCGACAGGGGGCGAACACCGGGGAGCTGTTTTTT
cdr3_aa: CASSQVRQGANTGELFF
clone_size: -
d_call: TRBD1
v_call: TRBV14
j_call: TRBJ2-2

cdr3_nt: TGCAGCGTTGGGAGGACAGGGCGGGTAAACACTGAAGCTTTCTTT
cdr3_aa: CSVGRTGRVNTEAFF
clone_size: -
d_call: TRBD1
v_call: TRBV29-1
j_call: TRBJ1-1

cdr3_nt: TGTGCCAGCAGCTTAGAGCCGGGGGACTACGAGCAGTACTTC
cdr3_aa: CASSLEPGDYEQYF
clone_size: -
d_call: -
v_call: TRBV5-6
j_call: TRBJ2-7

cdr3_nt: TGTGCCAGCAGCTTTAGGCCCCAGGGGAACACTGAAGCTTTCTTT
cdr3_aa: CASSFRPQGNTEAFF
clone_size: -
d_call: -
v_call: TRBV11-2
j_call: TRBJ1-1

cdr3_nt: TGTGCCAGCAGTACGGACAGGTATAGCTCCTACGAGCAGTACTTC
cdr3_aa: CASSTDRYSSYEQYF
clone_size: -
d_call: TRBD1
v_call: TRBV6-1
j_call: TRBJ2-7

cdr3_nt: TGCGCCAGCAGCTTGGCAGGCAGGGGGACCCAAGAGACCCAGTACTTC
cdr3_aa: CASSLAGRGTQETQYF
clone_size: -
d_call: TRBD1
v_call: TRBV5-1
j_call: TRBJ2-5

cdr3_nt: TGTGCCTGGAGTGTCTATTCGGGGGGATCTAGCACAGATACGCAGTATTTT
cdr3_aa: CAWSVYSGGSSTDTQYF
clone_size: -
d_call: TRBD2
v_call: TRBV30
j_call: TRBJ2-3

cdr3_nt: TGCGCCAGCAGCCTAGGGAGCACAGATACGCAGTATTTT
cdr3_aa: CASSLGSTDTQYF
clone_size: -
d_call: -
v_call: TRBV5-1
j_call: TRBJ2-3

cdr3_nt: TGTGCCAGCAGCTTGGGATCCTATCGATTAGAGGACGAGCAGTACTTC
cdr3_aa: CASSLGSYRLEDEQYF
clone_size: -
d_call: -
v_call: TRBV7-2
j_call: TRBJ2-7

cdr3_nt: TGTGCCAGCTCGGAGAACCAGGGGCTAGGCGAGCAGTACTTC
cdr3_aa: CASSENQGLGEQYF
clone_size: -
d_call: -
v_call: TRBV18
j_call: TRBJ2-7

cdr3_nt: TGTGCCAGCAGCTTAGCTGGAACCAACTATGGCTACACCTTC
cdr3_aa: CASSLAGTNYGYTF
clone_size: -
d_call: -
v_call: TRBV7-2
j_call: TRBJ1-2

cdr3_nt: TGTGCCAGCAGCGTAGTTGGGCAGAGAGCAGATACGCAGTATTTT
cdr3_aa: CASSVVGQRADTQYF
clone_size: -
d_call: -
v_call: TRBV9
j_call: TRBJ2-3

cdr3_nt: TGTGCCAGCGGCAGGGGGCGGGCCGGGGAGCTGTTTTTT
cdr3_aa: CASGRGRAGELFF
clone_size: -
d_call: TRBD1
v_call: TRBV25-1
j_call: TRBJ2-2

cdr3_nt: TGTGCCATCAGTGAGTCAGATACAGGGGGCGTCTACGAGCAGTACTTC
cdr3_aa: CAISESDTGGVYEQYF
clone_size: -
d_call: TRBD1
v_call: TRBV10-3
j_call: TRBJ2-7

cdr3_nt: TGTGCCAGCAGTTTAGGGCGGAATTCCTACAATGAGCAGTTCTTC
cdr3_aa: CASSLGRNSYNEQFF
clone_size: once
d_call: -
v_call: TRBV27
j_call: TRBJ2-1

cdr3_nt: TGTGCCAGCAGTGGAAGGCTAGACTCCTACGAGCAGTACTTC
cdr3_aa: CASSGRLDSYEQYF
clone_size: -
d_call: -
v_call: TRBV2
j_call: TRBJ2-7

cdr3_nt: TGTGCCTGGAGTGTACGTTTGGGCACTGAAGCTTTCTTT
cdr3_aa: CAWSVRLGTEAFF
clone_size: -
d_call: -
v_call: TRBV30
j_call: TRBJ1-1